The clone carrying this T cell receptor (beta chain) rates as medium-sized (0.01 to 0.1%). V was clipped by 2 bases and J by 4 bases; unmatched bases: 7. CDR1 is KGHSH and CDR2 is LQKENI in the germline V gene. This CDR3 is built from 16 residues. This sample was taken from a study of blood T cell repertoires in COVID-19. In the study's own analysis: From reference gene primer amplification, estimates of nucleated cell counts were derived. Data came from immunoSEQ multiplex PCR; TCRdb stores just in-frame clones and leaves some out. The V and J calls and clone size are taken from that table; D and trimming were inferred from the DNA. The data show about 59,000 clones, 91% seen once.

The chain employs TRBV18 and TRBJ2-3, with 9 positions matching TRBD2. This clonotype was obtained from a human donor in a cohort sampled during active COVID-19. The sample comprised peripheral blood. This chain's CDR3 is CASSPFASGKPDTQYF. The CDR3 DNA is TGTGCCAGCTCACCATTCGCTAGCGGGAAACCAGATACGCAGTATTTT.